The sequence of this T cell receptor (beta chain) was determined in a study of shared clonotypes between healthy human individuals. Study-level findings and limits: Donor scarcity curtailed the genetic and exposure-history diversity represented herein.

Repertoires were generated with immunoSEQ multiplex PCR, while TCRdb's copy carries only in-frame clones and drops some. The sample yields millions of clones, 85% to 95% seen once. Terminally differentiated effector memory CD45RA+ cells were excluded by CCR7 positive selection of CD45RO-negative cells. Remarks on this clone: Its target is not known.

The junction had 14 bases not matched to a gene; V was cut back by 5 bases and J by 0 bases. The CDR3 totals 18 residues. Germline values: CDR1 SEHNR, CDR2 FQNEAQ (reference sequence). This clonotype was sampled from a young man in good health. Some clones in this sample may be carry-over from other donors' samples. This chain connects TRBV7-9 to TRBJ1-1; 8 nucleotides line up with TRBD1. Input material: naive CD8+ T cells from PBMCs. CDR3 loop: CASSGKTGDLTMNTEAFF. CDR3 nucleotide sequence: TGTGCCAGCAGCGGAAAGACAGGGGACCTAACAATGAACACTGAAGCTTTCTTT.